The present entry profiles one T cell receptor (beta chain) with its context. This sample is part of a study of cytomegalovirus exposure and HLA in healthy donors. The PCR used 60 Vbeta and 13 Jbeta primers. The protocol was immunoSEQ multiplex PCR, while the TCRdb copy is restricted to in-frame clones and leaves out a portion. Of roughly 150,000 clones listed, approximately 80% were seen once; the top ten hold around 15%. The CDR3 has 17 residues. With 5 bases clipped from V and 7 bases from J, the junction kept 15 bases outside the gene matches. Germline CDR1 and CDR2: SGHTA and FQGNSA. The origin of this receptor is a middle-aged woman in good health and CMV-seronegative. Sample: PBMCs. The V and J genes are TRBV7-2 and TRBJ2-1; TRBD2 agrees at 9 bases. The CDR3 here is CASSLSAQRGAMNEQFF. CDR3 sequence (DNA): TGTGCCAGCAGCCTAAGCGCTCAGCGGGGGGCCATGAATGAGCAGTTCTTC.